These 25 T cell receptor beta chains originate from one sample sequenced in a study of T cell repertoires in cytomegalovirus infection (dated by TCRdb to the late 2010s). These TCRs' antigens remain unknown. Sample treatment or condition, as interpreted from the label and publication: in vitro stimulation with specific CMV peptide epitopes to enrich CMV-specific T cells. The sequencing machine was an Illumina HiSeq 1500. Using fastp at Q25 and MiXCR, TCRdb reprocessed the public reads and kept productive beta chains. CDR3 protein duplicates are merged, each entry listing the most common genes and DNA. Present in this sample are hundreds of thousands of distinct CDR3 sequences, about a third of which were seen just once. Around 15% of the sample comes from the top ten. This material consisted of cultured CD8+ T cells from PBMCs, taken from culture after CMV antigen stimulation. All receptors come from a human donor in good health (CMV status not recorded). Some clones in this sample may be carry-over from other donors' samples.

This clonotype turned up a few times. In nucleotides, the CDR3 is TGTGCCAGCAGCTTCGGACAGGGGGCCCGCTATGGCTACACCTTC. Its protein is CASSFGQGARYGYTF. V usage is TRBV7-9 and J usage is TRBJ1-2, with 11 bases matching TRBD1. Per the germline V gene, CDR1 is SEHNR and CDR2 is FQNEAQ (reference sequence). With 3 bases clipped from V and 4 bases from J, the junction kept 4 bases outside the gene matches. CDR3 length equals 15 residues.

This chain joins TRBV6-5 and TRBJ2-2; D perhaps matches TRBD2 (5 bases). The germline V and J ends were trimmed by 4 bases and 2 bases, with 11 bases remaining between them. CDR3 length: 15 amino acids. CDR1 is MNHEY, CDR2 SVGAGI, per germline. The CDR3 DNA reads TGTGCCAGCAGTTTCGGACTTTCTAACACCGGGGAGCTGTTTTTT. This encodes CASSFGLSNTGELFF.

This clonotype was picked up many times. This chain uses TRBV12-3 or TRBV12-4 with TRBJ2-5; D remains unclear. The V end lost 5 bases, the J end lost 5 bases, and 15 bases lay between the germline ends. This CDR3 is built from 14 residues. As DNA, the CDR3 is TGTGCCAGCAGTAGTATATGGGCGATGGAGACCCAGTACTTC. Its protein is CASSSIWAMETQYF.

The CDR3 region has the DNA TGTGCCAGTAGTATAGATCTTGATCTACGAAATGAGCAGTTCTTC. It yields the protein CASSIDLDLRNEQFF. The chain employs TRBV19 and TRBJ2-1; D unclear. V lost 0 bases and J lost 7, with 13 bases in between. This CDR3 spans 15 amino acids. CDR1 and CDR2 (germline): LNHDA, SQIVND (reference sequence).

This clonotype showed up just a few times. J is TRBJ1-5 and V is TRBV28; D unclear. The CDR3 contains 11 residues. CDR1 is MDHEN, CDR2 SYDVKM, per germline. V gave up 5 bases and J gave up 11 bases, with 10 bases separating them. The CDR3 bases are TGTGCCAGCAGTCACGGCGTGGCCCAGCATTTT. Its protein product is CASSHGVAQHF. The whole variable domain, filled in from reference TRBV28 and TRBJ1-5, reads DVKVTQSSRYLVKRTGEKVFLECVQDMDHENMFWYRQDPGLGLRLIYFSYDVKMKEKGDIPEGYSVSREKKERFSLILESASTNQTSMYLCASSHGVAQHFGDGTRLSIL.

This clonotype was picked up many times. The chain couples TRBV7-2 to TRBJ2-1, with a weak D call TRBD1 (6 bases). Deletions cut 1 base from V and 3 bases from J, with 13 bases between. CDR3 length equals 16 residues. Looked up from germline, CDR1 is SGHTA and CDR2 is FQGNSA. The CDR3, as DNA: TGTGCCAGCAGCTTAGACGGCAGGGGATTCTACAATGAGCAGTTCTTC. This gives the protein CASSLDGRGFYNEQFF.

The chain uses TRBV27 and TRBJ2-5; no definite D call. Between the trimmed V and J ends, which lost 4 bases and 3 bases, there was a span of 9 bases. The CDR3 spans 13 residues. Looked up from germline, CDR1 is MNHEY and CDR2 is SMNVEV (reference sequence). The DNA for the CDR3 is TGTGCCAGCAGTTCACACAGCGAAGAGACCCAGTACTTC. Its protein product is CASSSHSEETQYF.

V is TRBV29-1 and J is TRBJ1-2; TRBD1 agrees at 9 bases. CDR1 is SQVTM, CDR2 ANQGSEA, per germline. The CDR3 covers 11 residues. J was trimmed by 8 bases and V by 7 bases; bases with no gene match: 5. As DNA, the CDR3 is TGCAGCGCCGGACAGGGGAGCGGCTACACCTTC. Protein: CSAGQGSGYTF.

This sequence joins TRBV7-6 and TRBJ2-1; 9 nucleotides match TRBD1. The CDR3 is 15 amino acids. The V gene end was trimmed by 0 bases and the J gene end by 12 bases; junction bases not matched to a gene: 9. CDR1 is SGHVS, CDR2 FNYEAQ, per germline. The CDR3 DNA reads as TGTGCCAGCAGCTTAGCCGGGACAGGGTTTCGGCTGCAGTTCTTC. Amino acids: CASSLAGTGFRLQFF.

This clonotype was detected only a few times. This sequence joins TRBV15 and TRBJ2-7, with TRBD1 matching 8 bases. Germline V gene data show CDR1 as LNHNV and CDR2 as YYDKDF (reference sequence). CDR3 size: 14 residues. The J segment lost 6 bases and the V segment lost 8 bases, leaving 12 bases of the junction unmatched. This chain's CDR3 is CATADRGQDREQYF. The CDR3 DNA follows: TGTGCCACCGCCGACAGGGGTCAGGACCGCGAGCAGTACTTC.

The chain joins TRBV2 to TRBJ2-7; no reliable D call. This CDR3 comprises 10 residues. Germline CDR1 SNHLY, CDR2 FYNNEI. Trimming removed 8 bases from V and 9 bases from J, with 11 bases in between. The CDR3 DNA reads TGTGCCAGCCGCAATCCCCCGCAGTACTTC. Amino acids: CASRNPPQYF.

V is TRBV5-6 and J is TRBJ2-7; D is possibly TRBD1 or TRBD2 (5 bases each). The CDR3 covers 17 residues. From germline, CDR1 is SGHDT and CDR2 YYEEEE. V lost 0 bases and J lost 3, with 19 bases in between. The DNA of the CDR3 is TGTGCCAGCAGCTTGGAGAGGGGCAGGCGGATCGACTACGAGCAGTACGTC. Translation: CASSLERGRRIDYEQYV.

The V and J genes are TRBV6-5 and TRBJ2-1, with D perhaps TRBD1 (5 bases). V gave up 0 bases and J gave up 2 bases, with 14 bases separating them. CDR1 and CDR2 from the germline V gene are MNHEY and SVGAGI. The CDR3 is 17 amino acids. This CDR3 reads CASSYSWGLGAYNEQFF. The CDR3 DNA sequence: TGTGCCAGCAGTTACTCGTGGGGCCTAGGGGCCTACAATGAGCAGTTCTTC.

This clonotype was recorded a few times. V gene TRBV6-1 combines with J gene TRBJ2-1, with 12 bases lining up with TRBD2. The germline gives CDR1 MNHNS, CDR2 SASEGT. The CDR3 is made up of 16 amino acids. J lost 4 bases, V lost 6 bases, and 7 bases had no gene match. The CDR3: CASSPTSGGLYNEQFF. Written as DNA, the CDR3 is TGTGCCAGCAGCCCGACTAGCGGGGGCCTGTACAATGAGCAGTTCTTC.

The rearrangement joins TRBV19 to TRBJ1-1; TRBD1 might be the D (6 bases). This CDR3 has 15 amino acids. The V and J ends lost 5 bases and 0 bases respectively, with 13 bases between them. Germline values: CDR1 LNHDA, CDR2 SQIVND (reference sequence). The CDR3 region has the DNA TGTGCCAGTAGTCTCCGTAGGGGGATGAACACTGAAGCTTTCTTT. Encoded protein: CASSLRRGMNTEAFF.

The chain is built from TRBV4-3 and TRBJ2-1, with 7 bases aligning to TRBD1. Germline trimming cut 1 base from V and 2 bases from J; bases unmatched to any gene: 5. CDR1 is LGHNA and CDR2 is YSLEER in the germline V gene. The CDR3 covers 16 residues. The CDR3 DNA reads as TGCGCCAGCAGCCAAGGGGTCGACAGGGCCTACAATGAGCAGTTCTTC. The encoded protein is CASSQGVDRAYNEQFF.

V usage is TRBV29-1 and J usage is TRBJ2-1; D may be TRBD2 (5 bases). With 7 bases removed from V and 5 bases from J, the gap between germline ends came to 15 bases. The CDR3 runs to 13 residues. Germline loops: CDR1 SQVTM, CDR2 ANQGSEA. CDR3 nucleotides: TGCAGCGCAGAGGGTCGGGGAAACAATGAGCAGTTCTTC. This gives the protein CSAEGRGNNEQFF.

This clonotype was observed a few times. The CDR3 bases are TGTGCCAGCAGTTTATCGATAGGGGCCACAGATACGCAGTATTTT. Its translation is CASSLSIGATDTQYF. J is TRBJ2-3 and V is TRBV27, with D possibly matching TRBD1 (5 bases). The V gene's germline CDR1 is MNHEY and CDR2 SMNVEV (reference sequence). Trimming took 0 bases from V and 2 from J, leaving 9 bases between them. This CDR3 is built from 15 residues.

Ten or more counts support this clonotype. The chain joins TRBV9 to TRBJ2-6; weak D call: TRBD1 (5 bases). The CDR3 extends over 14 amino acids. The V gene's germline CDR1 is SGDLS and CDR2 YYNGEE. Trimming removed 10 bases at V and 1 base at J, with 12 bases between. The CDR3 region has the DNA TGTGCCGGCTCTAGGGGTTCTGGGGCCAACGTCCTGACTTTC. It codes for CAGSRGSGANVLTF.

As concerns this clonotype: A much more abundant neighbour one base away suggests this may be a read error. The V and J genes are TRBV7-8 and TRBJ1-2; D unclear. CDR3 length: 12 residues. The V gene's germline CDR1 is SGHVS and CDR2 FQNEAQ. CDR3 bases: TGTGCCAGCAGCCCCAATAGCTATGGCCACACCTTC. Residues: CASSPNSYGHTF.

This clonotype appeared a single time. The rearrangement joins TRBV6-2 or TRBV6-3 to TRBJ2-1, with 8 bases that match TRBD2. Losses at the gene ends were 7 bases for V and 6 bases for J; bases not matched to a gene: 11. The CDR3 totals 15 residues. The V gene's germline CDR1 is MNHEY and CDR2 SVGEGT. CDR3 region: CASIPPGLGPNEQFF. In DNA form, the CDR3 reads TGTGCCAGCATTCCGCCGGGACTAGGGCCCAATGAGCAGTTCTTC.

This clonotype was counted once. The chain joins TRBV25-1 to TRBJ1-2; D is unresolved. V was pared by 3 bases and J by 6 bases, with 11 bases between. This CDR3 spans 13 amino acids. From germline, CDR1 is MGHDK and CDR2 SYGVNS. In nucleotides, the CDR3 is TGTGCCAGCAGTGAGACCCTATTGGATGGCTACACCTTC. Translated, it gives CASSETLLDGYTF.

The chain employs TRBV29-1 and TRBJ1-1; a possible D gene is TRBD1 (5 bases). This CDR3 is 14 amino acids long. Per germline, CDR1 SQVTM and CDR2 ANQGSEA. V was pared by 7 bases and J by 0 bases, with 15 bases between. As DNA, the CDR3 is TGCAGCGGAGCCCTTTGGGGCATGAACACTGAAGCTTTCTTT. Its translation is CSGALWGMNTEAFF.

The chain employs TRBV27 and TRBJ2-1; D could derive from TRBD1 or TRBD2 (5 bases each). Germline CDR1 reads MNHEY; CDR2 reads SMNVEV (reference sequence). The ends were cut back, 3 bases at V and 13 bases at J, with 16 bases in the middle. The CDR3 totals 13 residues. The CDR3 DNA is TGTGCCAGCAGTTTGTCCAGGGACGTGTCCCAGTTCTTC. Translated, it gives CASSLSRDVSQFF.

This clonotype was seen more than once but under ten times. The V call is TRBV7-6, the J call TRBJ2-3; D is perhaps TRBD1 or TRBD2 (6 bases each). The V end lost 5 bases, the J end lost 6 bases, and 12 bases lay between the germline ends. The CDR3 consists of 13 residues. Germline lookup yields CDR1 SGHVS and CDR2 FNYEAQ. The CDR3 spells CASSGGLLDTQYF. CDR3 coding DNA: TGTGCCAGCAGCGGGGGGCTTTTGGATACGCAGTATTTT.